This T cell receptor (beta chain) stems from a study of response to subunit inactivated influenza vaccine. Findings and caveats of the study: There was a suggestion from the authors that each seasonal influenza vaccination recruits few new T cells.

TCRdb itself ran the RT-PCR reads through MiXCR, one entry per CDR3 protein. The sample lists roughly 670,000 distinct CDR3 sequences; around 15% were seen once. A few counts support this clonotype. The antigen is undetermined. The CDR3 sequence is 15 residues long. The germline V gene has CDR1 SGHDT and CDR2 YYEEEE. J was trimmed by 3 bases and V by 3 bases; bases with no gene match: 6. The V call is TRBV5-6, the J call TRBJ1-1; 9 bases match TRBD1. Specimen: PBMCs from blood, collected 14 to 15 days before vaccination. The origin of this receptor is a man in his fifties or sixties who received an inactivated influenza vaccine. Here the CDR3 DNA reads TGTGCCAGCAGCTCCGGACAGGGGTCGGACACTGAAGCTTTCTTT. Encoded protein: CASSSGQGSDTEAFF.